This T cell receptor beta chain was observed in a study of CD8+ T cells in alopecia areata. RNA extraction and reverse transcription yielded cDNA as sequencing template. The method was immunoSEQ multiplex PCR; TCRdb's version includes in-frame clones alone and lacks a portion of them. Here the sample spans approximately 210,000 clones, approximately 65% being singletons. Stated treatment: oral pan-JAK inhibitor, 5-10 mg twice daily. CDR3 length: 12 residues. CDR1 and CDR2 from the germline V gene are SGHRS and YFSETQ. The V gene lost 8 bases and the J gene lost 1 base, with 9 bases spanning the gap. The sequencing here drew on CD4+ T cells sorted from blood, taken at approximately week 44, from a patient treated with tofacitinib. The sequence was obtained from a human donor with alopecia areata. This sequence joins TRBV5-1 and TRBJ1-1; D unclear. The CDR3 sequence: CASRTQNTEAFF. Here the CDR3 DNA reads TGCGCCAGTAGGACGCAGAACACTGAAGCTTTCTTT.